The clone carrying this TCR beta chain was seen more than once but under ten times. Measured with immunoSEQ multiplex PCR; TCRdb has only the in-frame clones, and not every one. The sample holds about 58,000 clones; 75% to 85% are singletons and the top ten take 0.75%. The CDR3 contains 16 residues. The V end was cut by 5 bases, the J end by 7 bases, with 18 bases between. CDR1 is PRHDT, CDR2 FYEKMQ, per germline (reference sequence). This specimen comes from a study of OX40 agonist ivuxolimab in advanced cancers. Here the sequenced sample was CD4+ or CD8+ T cells sorted from blood, taken in a trial of the OX40 agonist ivuxolimab. V is TRBV13 and J is TRBJ1-6; perhaps TRBD1 as D (5 bases). The sequence was collected from an adult with an advanced solid tumor such as melanoma, head and neck, liver or kidney cancer. CDR3 nucleotides: TGTGCCAGCAGCCGGGGTGAAGGGAGGGGAAATTCACCCCTCCACTTT. Amino acids: CASSRGEGRGNSPLHF. The whole variable domain, filled in from reference TRBV13 and TRBJ1-6, reads AAGVIQSPRHLIKEKRETATLKCYPIPRHDTVYWYQQGPGQDPQFLISFYEKMQSDKGSIPDRFSAQQFSDYHSELNMSSLELGDSALYFCASSRGEGRGNSPLHFGNGTRLTVT.